Detailed here is one TCR beta chain. Antigen unknown. This sample stems from a study of cytomegalovirus exposure and HLA in healthy donors. Study outcomes and limitations: A list of more than 150 TCR beta chains associated with cytomegalovirus was given. Presence/absence analyses rested on an assumption that sequencing depth was roughly uniform across donors. An analysis was carried out at a later point. It showed that HLA-associated TCR beta chains were more clonally expanded than equally common non-associated chains. Within the data, a cluster of highly shared sequence variants was likely a sequencing artifact.

13 Jbeta primers and 60 Vbeta primers were used for the PCR. Profiling relied on immunoSEQ multiplex PCR, and the TCRdb table lists in-frame clones only, not all of them. The sample has about 52,000 clones; approximately 72% are singletons. Germline-derived CDR1 and CDR2 are SGHNT and YYREEE (reference sequence). CDR3 length: 15 residues. J was trimmed by 0 bases and V by 4 bases; bases with no gene match: 5. The TCR comes from a woman aged 45-65 years in good health and CMV-seronegative. The genes are TRBV5-4 and TRBJ2-3; TRBD2 matches 7 bases. Sequencing was carried out using PBMCs. The CDR3 sequence: CASSLRGDSTDTQYF. The CDR3 coding sequence is TGTGCCAGCAGCCTACGGGGGGATAGCACAGATACGCAGTATTTT.